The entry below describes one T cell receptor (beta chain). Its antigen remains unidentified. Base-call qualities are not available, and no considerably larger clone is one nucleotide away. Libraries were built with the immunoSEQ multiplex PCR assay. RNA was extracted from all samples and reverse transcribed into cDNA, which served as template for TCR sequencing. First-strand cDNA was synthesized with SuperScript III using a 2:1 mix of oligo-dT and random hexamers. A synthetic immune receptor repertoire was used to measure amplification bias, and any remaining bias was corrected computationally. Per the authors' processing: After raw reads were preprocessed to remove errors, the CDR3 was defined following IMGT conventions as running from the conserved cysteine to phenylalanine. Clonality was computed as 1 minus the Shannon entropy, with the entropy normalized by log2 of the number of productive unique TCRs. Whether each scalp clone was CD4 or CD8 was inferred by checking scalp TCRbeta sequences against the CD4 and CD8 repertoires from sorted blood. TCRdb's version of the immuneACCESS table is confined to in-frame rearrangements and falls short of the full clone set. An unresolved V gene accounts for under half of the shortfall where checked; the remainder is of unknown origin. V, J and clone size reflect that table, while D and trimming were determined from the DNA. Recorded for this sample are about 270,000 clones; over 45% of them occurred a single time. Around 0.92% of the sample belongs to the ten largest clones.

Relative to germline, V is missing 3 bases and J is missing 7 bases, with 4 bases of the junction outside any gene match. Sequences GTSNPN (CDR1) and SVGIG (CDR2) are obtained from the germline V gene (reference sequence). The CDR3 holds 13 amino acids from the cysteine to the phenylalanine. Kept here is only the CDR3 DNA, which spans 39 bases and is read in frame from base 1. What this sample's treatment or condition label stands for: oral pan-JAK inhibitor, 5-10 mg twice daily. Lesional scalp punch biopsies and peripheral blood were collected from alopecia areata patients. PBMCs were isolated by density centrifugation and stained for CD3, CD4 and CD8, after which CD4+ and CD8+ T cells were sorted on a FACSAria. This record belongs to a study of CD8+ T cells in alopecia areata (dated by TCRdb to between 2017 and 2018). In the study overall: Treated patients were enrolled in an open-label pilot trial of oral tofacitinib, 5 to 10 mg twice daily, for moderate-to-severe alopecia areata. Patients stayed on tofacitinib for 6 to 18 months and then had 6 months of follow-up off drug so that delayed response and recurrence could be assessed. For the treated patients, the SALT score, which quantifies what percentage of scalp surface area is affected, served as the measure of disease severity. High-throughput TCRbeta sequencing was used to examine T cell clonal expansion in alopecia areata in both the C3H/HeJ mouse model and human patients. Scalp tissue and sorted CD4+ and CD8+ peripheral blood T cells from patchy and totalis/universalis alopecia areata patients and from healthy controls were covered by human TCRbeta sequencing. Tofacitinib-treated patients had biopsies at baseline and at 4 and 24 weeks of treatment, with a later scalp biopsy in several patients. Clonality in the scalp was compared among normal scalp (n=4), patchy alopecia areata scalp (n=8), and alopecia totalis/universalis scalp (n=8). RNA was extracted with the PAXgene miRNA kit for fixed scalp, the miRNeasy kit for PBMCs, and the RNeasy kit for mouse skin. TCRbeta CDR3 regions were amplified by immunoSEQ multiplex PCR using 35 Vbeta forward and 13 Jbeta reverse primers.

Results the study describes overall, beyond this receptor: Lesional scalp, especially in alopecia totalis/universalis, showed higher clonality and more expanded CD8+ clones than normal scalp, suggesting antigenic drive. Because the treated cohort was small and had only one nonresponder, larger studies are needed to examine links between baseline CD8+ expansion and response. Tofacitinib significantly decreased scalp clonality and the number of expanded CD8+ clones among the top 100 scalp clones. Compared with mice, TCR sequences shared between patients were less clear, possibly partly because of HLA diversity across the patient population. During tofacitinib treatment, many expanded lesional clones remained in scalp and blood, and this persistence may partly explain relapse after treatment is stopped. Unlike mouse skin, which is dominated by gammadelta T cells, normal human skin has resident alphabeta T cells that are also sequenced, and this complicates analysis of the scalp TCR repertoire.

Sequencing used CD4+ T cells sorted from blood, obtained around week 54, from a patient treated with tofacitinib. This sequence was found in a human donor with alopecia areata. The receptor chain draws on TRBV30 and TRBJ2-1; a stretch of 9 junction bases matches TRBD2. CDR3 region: CAWSRGGENEQFF. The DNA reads TGTGCCTGGAGCCGCGGGGGGGAGAATGAGCAGTTCTTC. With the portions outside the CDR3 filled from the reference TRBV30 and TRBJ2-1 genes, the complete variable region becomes SQTIHQWPATLVQPVGSPLSLECTVEGTSNPNLYWYRQAAGRGLQLLFYSVGIGQISSEVPQNLSASRPQDRQFILSSKKLLLSDSGFYLCAWSRGGENEQFFGPGTRLTVL.